The present TCR beta chain was sequenced within a study of control samples from healthy donors and cancer patients. Trimming cost V 3 bases and J 0 bases; bases outside gene matches: 9. Germline V gene data show CDR1 as LNHDA and CDR2 as SQIVND (reference sequence). The CDR3 contains 19 residues. Repertoires were generated with immunoSEQ multiplex PCR, while TCRdb's copy carries only in-frame clones and drops some. Of around 93,000 clones listed, around 88% are singletons. The genes are TRBV19 and TRBJ2-2, with 11 bases identical to TRBD2. The TCR comes from a man aged 25 to 40 in good health. The sample consisted of blood. In nucleotides, the CDR3 is TGTGCCAGTAGTATGGGGCTAGCGGGAGGATCTACGAACACCGGGGAGCTGTTTTTT. This translates into CASSMGLAGGSTNTGELFF.